This TCR beta chain originates from a study of post-analysis software for immune sequencing data. About the research overall: Included courses were relapsing-remitting and secondary progressive multiple sclerosis; progressive-relapsing multiple sclerosis was also included.

The TCR beta cDNA libraries carried unique molecular identifiers. MiXCR was run by TCRdb on the PCR reads, yielding one entry per CDR3 protein. This table has around 500,000 distinct CDR3 sequences, 30% to 40% appearing once. Trimming removed 4 bases from V and 4 bases from J, with 10 bases in between. The CDR3 extends over 13 amino acids. CDR1 MDHEN and CDR2 SYDVKM come from the germline V gene. This clonotype has more than one count but fewer than ten. Its target is not known. Points from the study as a whole: Normalized Chao1 diversity was significantly lower in multiple sclerosis patients than in controls. Elevated frequency relative to controls characterized four or five TRBV segments in patients, TRBV5-6, TRBV5-1 and TRBV20-1 among them.

What was sequenced was blood. This chain connects TRBV28 to TRBJ1-1; no reliable D call. The sequence was collected from a girl aged 2 to 17 with multiple sclerosis. The CDR3 DNA follows: TGTGCCAGCAGTTCTAGGCGAAGCACTGAAGCTTTCTTT. Protein: CASSSRRSTEAFF.